Listed here are 9 T cell receptor beta chains from one sample, sequenced in a study of T cell clonotyping in hematopoietic cell transplantation. Time point reported: recipient sample about 28 days before transplant, after cytoreduction. Sequencing was performed with immunoSEQ multiplex PCR; in TCRdb, only in-frame clones are kept and a portion is missing. Of about 80,000 clones detected, around 96% appear once; the ten largest clones hold roughly 1.7%. The sequences come from peripheral blood mononuclear cells, collected before stem cell transplant. The receptors come from a woman between 45 and 65 years old with acute myeloid leukemia. Some clones in this sample may be carry-over from other donors' samples.

This sequence joins TRBV5-8 and TRBJ2-7; 12 bases are a match to TRBD2. Trimming removed 6 bases from V and 3 bases from J; junction bases left unmatched: 4. This CDR3 is 14 amino acids long. Germline V lookup: CDR1 SGHTS, CDR2 YDEGEE. The CDR3 reads CASKTSGRGYEQYF. For the CDR3, the DNA is TGTGCCAGCAAGACTAGCGGGAGAGGCTACGAGCAGTACTTC.

This chain joins TRBV30 and TRBJ2-7, with 8 bases matching TRBD1. The V segment lost 5 bases and the J segment 1 base; nucleotides outside the gene matches: 13. Germline V CDR1 and CDR2: GTSNPN, SVGIG (reference sequence). This CDR3 is built from 16 residues. The CDR3 DNA is TGTGCCTGGGGGTCTTACAGGCAGGGGGCATCCTACGAGCAGTACTTC. Translating gives CAWGSYRQGASYEQYF.

The V call is TRBV2, the J call TRBJ1-5; D perhaps matches TRBD1 (5 bases). Trimming took off 5 bases at V and 3 bases at J, with 14 bases between the two ends. This CDR3 is built from 15 residues. Looked up from germline, CDR1 is SNHLY and CDR2 is FYNNEI. The CDR3 DNA reads TGTGCCAGCAGTAGCCGGGACGGTGTCAATCAGCCCCAGCATTTT. It translates to CASSSRDGVNQPQHF.

The chain uses TRBV28 and TRBJ1-2, with D perhaps matching TRBD1 (5 bases). The CDR3 loop spans 14 amino acids. V was clipped by 2 bases and J by 4 bases, with 11 bases between them. Germline CDR1 reads MDHEN; CDR2 reads SYDVKM. The CDR3 loop reads CASSLGDVLYGYTF. The CDR3 DNA is TGTGCCAGCAGTTTAGGGGACGTTCTCTATGGCTACACCTTC.

The rearrangement joins TRBV13 to TRBJ1-3; perhaps TRBD1 as D (6 bases). The CDR3 runs to 16 residues. Germline V lookup: CDR1 PRHDT, CDR2 FYEKMQ (reference sequence). Trimming pared 5 bases from V and 0 bases from J, leaving 14 bases between. The CDR3 reads CASSPTGFVSGNTIYF. CDR3 DNA sequence: TGTGCCAGCAGCCCAACAGGGTTCGTCTCTGGAAACACCATATATTTT.

The rearrangement links TRBV6-1 to TRBJ1-1; D might be TRBD1 (5 bases). The germline V gene encodes CDR1 MNHNS and CDR2 SASEGT. V was shortened by 7 bases and J by 1 base, with 13 bases between the two germline ends. The length of the CDR3 is 14 residues. CDR3 DNA sequence: TGTGCCAGCATAAGGGCAGGGACGAACACTGAAGCTTTCTTT. It codes for CASIRAGTNTEAFF.

V gene TRBV11-2 combines with J gene TRBJ2-7, with 13 bases aligning to TRBD2. CDR1 and CDR2 (germline): SGHAT, FQNNGV. Trimming at V came to 6 bases and at J to 10 bases, leaving 12 bases not matched to a gene. The CDR3 consists of 15 residues. This CDR3 is CASRPTGLAGEAQYF. The DNA of the CDR3 is TGTGCCAGCAGACCCACCGGACTAGCGGGGGAAGCTCAGTACTTC.

The chain employs TRBV19 and TRBJ2-2; D possibly corresponds to TRBD1 (7 bases). Germline V gene lookup returns CDR1 LNHDA and CDR2 SQIVND (reference sequence). Trimming pared 10 bases from V and 5 bases from J, leaving 17 bases between. The CDR3 is 14 residues long. The CDR3 bases are TGTGCCACCGCGGGACAGACCTTGACCGGGGAGCTGTTTTTT. It codes for CATAGQTLTGELFF. The full variable domain, completed using reference TRBV19 and TRBJ2-2, is DGGITQSPKYLFRKEGQNVTLSCEQNLNHDAMYWYRQDPGQGLRLIYYSQIVNDFQKGDIAEGYSVSREKKESFPLTVTSAQKNPTAFYLCATAGQTLTGELFFGEGSRLTVL.

V gene TRBV30 combines with J gene TRBJ1-2; D is unclear. V was trimmed by 2 bases and J by 5 bases, leaving 9 bases between them. The CDR3 loop spans 12 amino acids. Germline assignment: CDR1 GTSNPN and CDR2 SVGIG (reference sequence). CDR3 sequence: CAWSSTTYGYTF. DNA of the CDR3: TGTGCCTGGAGTTCCACGACTTATGGCTACACCTTC.